One sample yielded the 18 T cell receptor beta chains listed below, sequenced in a study of radiotherapy plus CTLA-4 blockade in lung cancer. Using immunoSEQ multiplex PCR, the repertoire was profiled, and TCRdb retains in-frame clones only, with some absent. The data hold about 51,000 clones, with about three quarters observed a single time. Here the sequenced sample was peripheral blood, taken from a patient treated with radiotherapy plus ipilimumab. These receptors came from a human donor with non-small cell lung cancer whose response to radiotherapy plus ipilimumab could not be evaluated.

This chain links TRBV5-4 with TRBJ2-3; tentative D call: TRBD1 (7 bases). The V gene's germline CDR1 is SGHNT and CDR2 YYREEE (reference sequence). The V end lost 4 bases, the J end lost 2 bases, and 17 bases lay between the germline ends. CDR3 length equals 16 residues. The CDR3 DNA sequence: TGTGCCAGCAGCCGAGGCGGGACAGCCTACACAGATACGCAGTATTTT. It is translated as CASSRGGTAYTDTQYF. The full variable domain, its missing parts supplied by reference TRBV5-4 and TRBJ2-3, is ETGVTQSPTHLIKTRGQQVTLRCSSQSGHNTVSWYQQALGQGPQFIFQYYREEENGRGNFPPRFSGLQFPNYSSELNVNALELDDSALYLCASSRGGTAYTDTQYFGPGTRLTVL.

The table lists this clone with a count of one. The rearrangement uses TRBV19 and TRBJ2-3, with 8 bases lining up with TRBD2. Germline V CDR1 and CDR2: LNHDA, SQIVND (reference sequence). The CDR3 is made up of 14 amino acids. Trimming removed 4 bases from V and 4 bases from J; junction bases left unmatched: 4. CDR3 bases: TGTGCCAGTAGTACCCAACTAGCGGCAGATACGCAGTATTTT. Residues: CASSTQLAADTQYF.

This clone was picked up a small number of times. This chain links TRBV18 with TRBJ2-1, with D possibly being TRBD2 (5 bases). V was shortened by 6 bases and J by 7 bases, with 22 bases between the two germline ends. Per the germline V gene, CDR1 is KGHSH and CDR2 is LQKENI. The CDR3 length is 16 residues. The CDR3 bases are TGTGCCAGCTCCCCCTCCGTGAGCGGAGACGATAATGAGCAGTTCTTC. Its translation: CASSPSVSGDDNEQFF.

The chain links TRBV6-7 to TRBJ1-5; D unclear. TRBV6-7 is an open reading frame whose function is uncertain. The CDR3 is made up of 18 amino acids. V was shortened by 0 bases and J by 0 bases, with 15 bases between the two germline ends. The CDR3 DNA reads TGTGCCAGCAGTTACTCTCCGGGGAGGGAAGGTAGCAATCAGCCCCAGCATTTT. Amino acids: CASSYSPGREGSNQPQHF.

V gene TRBV2 combines with J gene TRBJ2-7; 8 positions match TRBD1. CDR3 length: 12 amino acids. V dropped 6 bases and J dropped 6; count of bases not matched to a gene: 4. Germline V CDR1 and CDR2: SNHLY, FYNNEI. The CDR3 region is CASSKTGVEQYF. DNA for the CDR3: TGTGCCAGCAGCAAGACAGGGGTCGAGCAGTACTTC.

Remarks on this clone: The junction shows a germline mismatch at one end, possibly a read error. The genes are TRBV6-5 and TRBJ2-1; 12 bases map to TRBD2. CDR3 length: 13 amino acids. The germline V gene has CDR1 MNHEY and CDR2 SVGAGI. The CDR3 region is CASSYGLAGGPLF. The CDR3 coding sequence is TGTGCCAGCAGTTACGGGCTAGCGGGGGGGCCCCTCTTC.

This sequence joins TRBV6-5 and TRBJ2-7, with a weak D call TRBD1 (6 bases). The CDR3 has 13 amino acids. V lost 8 bases to trimming and J lost 2 bases, with 13 bases between them. Per germline, CDR1 MNHEY and CDR2 SVGAGI. DNA of the CDR3: TGTGCCAGCTCCACAGGGCTAACCTACGAGCAGTACTTC. Translated, it gives CASSTGLTYEQYF.

The chain links TRBV7-9 to TRBJ2-5; D not resolved. The end of the DNA is better explained by TRBJ2-7, so the J call may be wrong. Germline V lookup: CDR1 SEHNR, CDR2 FQNEAQ (reference sequence). The CDR3 length is 12 residues. In nucleotides, the CDR3 is TGTGCCAGCCGAGGCAGCCAAACCGAGCAGTACTTC. It encodes CASRGSQTEQYF.

The V gene is TRBV19, the J gene TRBJ2-7, with D maybe TRBD1 (5 bases). This CDR3 has 15 residues. Germline-derived CDR1 and CDR2 are LNHDA and SQIVND (reference sequence). The germline V and J ends were trimmed by 2 bases and 0 bases, with 11 bases remaining between them. CDR3 residues: CASSIPQGSSYEQYF. Here the CDR3 DNA reads TGTGCCAGTAGTATACCCCAGGGATCCTCCTACGAGCAGTACTTC.

This clone appeared a few times. The CDR3 loop reads CASSPTTGGDNYGYTF. The DNA for the CDR3 is TGTGCCAGCTCACCAACCACAGGGGGCGATAACTATGGCTACACCTTC. The gene calls are TRBV18 and TRBJ1-2; 9 bases are a match to TRBD1. This CDR3 spans 16 amino acids. Germline CDR1 KGHSH, CDR2 LQKENI. V lost 2 bases, J lost 1 base, and 5 bases stayed unmatched.

The chain recombines TRBV9 with TRBJ2-2, with 7 bases aligning to TRBD1. V shed 4 bases and J 0 bases; nucleotides not matched to a gene: 3. This CDR3 has 15 amino acids. Germline CDR1 SGDLS, CDR2 YYNGEE. This chain's CDR3 is CASSPTGTNTGELFF. Here the CDR3 DNA reads TGTGCCAGCAGCCCGACAGGGACGAACACCGGGGAGCTGTTTTTT.

The chain recombines TRBV28 with TRBJ1-1, with a possible D match to TRBD1 (5 bases). The CDR3 length is 15 residues. The germline V gene has CDR1 MDHEN and CDR2 SYDVKM. V lost 5 bases, J lost 10 bases, and 23 bases lay in between. For the CDR3, the DNA is TGTGCCAGCAGTACTCTGGCGGGACCGACAATGTCAGCTTTCTTT. It specifies CASSTLAGPTMSAFF.

CDR3 sequence reads: CASSSRQGPGNTIYF. CDR3 sequence (DNA): TGTGCCAGCAGCTCTCGACAGGGACCTGGAAACACCATATATTTT. The rearrangement joins TRBV5-4 to TRBJ1-3; 7 nucleotides align to TRBD1. The CDR3 has 15 residues. Germline V gene data show CDR1 as SGHNT and CDR2 as YYREEE (reference sequence). V shed 3 bases and J 2 bases; nucleotides not matched to a gene: 5.

This sequence joins TRBV7-2 and TRBJ2-1, with 8 bases lining up with TRBD1. The CDR3 loop spans 13 amino acids. The V gene's germline CDR1 is SGHTA and CDR2 FQGNSA. Losses at the gene ends were 5 bases for V and 6 bases for J; bases not matched to a gene: 3. CDR3: CASSPGQGNEQFF. CDR3 sequence (DNA): TGTGCCAGCAGCCCAGGACAGGGCAATGAGCAGTTCTTC.

The chain couples TRBV4-2 to TRBJ2-5, with 10 nucleotides matching TRBD2. Germline CDR1 reads LGHNA; CDR2 reads YNFKEQ. V shed 2 bases and J 4 bases; nucleotides not matched to a gene: 1. CDR3 length: 14 residues. The CDR3 loop is CASSQSSGGETQYF. The DNA for the CDR3 is TGTGCCAGCAGCCAATCTAGCGGGGGAGAGACCCAGTACTTC.

The gene calls are TRBV5-4 and TRBJ2-7, with D unclear. The CDR3 has 14 residues. V was trimmed by 1 base and J by 6 bases, leaving 14 bases between them. Germline values: CDR1 SGHNT, CDR2 YYREEE (reference sequence). The CDR3 protein is CASSLSLRSSEQYF. The CDR3 DNA reads as TGTGCCAGCAGCTTGAGTCTCCGGTCGTCCGAGCAGTACTTC.

The rearrangement links TRBV4-3 to TRBJ1-1; TRBD1 agrees at 10 bases. CDR3 length: 15 amino acids. The J segment lost 5 bases and the V segment lost 1 base, leaving 4 bases of the junction unmatched. Germline-derived CDR1 and CDR2 are LGHNA and YSLEER. CDR3 residues: CASSQAPGQGTEAFF. The DNA for the CDR3 is TGCGCCAGCAGCCAAGCTCCGGGACAGGGGACTGAAGCTTTCTTT.

J is TRBJ2-5 and V is TRBV4-1; 7 positions agree with TRBD1. J lost 5 bases, V lost 1 base, and 10 bases had no gene match. Germline lookup yields CDR1 MGHRA and CDR2 YSYEKL. This CDR3 contains 16 residues. In DNA, the CDR3 is TGCGCCAGCAGCCAAGGTGTGAGGGGGCTGGTGGAGACCCAGTACTTC. Translating gives CASSQGVRGLVETQYF.